These 21 T cell receptor beta chains came from one sample sequenced in a study of CXCR3-negative and CXCR3-positive naive CD8 T cells. Points from the study as a whole: In CXCR3-positive naive cells, the TRB CDR3s were more hydrophobic than in CXCR3-negative naive cells.

Their specific antigens are unknown. It was by 5' RACE with UMI labels that the TRB cDNA libraries were prepared. TCRdb re-called the 5' RACE reads; one entry per CDR3 protein, DNA not given. The table lists some 120,000 distinct CDR3 sequences. The sample consisted of naive CXCR3+ CD8+ T cells from blood. This sample's subset: CD45RO-CCR7+CD27+CD95- naive CD8+ T cells expressing CXCR3 (TNR3+). The receptors derive from a human donor in good health. Some clones in this sample may be carry-over from other donors' samples.

This sequence joins TRBV28 and TRBJ1-5. Germline V gene sequence: CDR1 MDHEN, CDR2 SYDVKM. The CDR3 runs to 16 residues. The CDR3 protein is CASSFGDIYSNQPQHF.

The V call is TRBV7-9, the J call TRBJ1-1; TCRdb's assignment of TRBD1 cannot be checked, as there is no DNA. The V gene's germline CDR1 is SEHNR and CDR2 FQNEAQ (reference sequence). CDR3 length: 12 amino acids. The CDR3 sequence: CASRTGDTEAFF.

The chain couples TRBV20-1 to TRBJ2-7; TCRdb reports TRBD2, a call that lacks DNA to check it against. This CDR3 has 20 amino acids. The germline V gene has CDR1 DFQATT and CDR2 SNEGSKA (reference sequence). This CDR3 reads CSARPPPGLAGGVGSYEQYF.

This sequence joins TRBV12-3 or TRBV12-4 and TRBJ2-3; TCRdb selects TRBD1, and the lack of DNA leaves this call unchecked. The CDR3 runs 17 residues. CDR3 protein: CASSTPWDRGSTDTQYF.

The V gene is TRBV5-6, the J gene TRBJ1-6; TCRdb's D gene call, TRBD1, goes unchecked for lack of DNA. The CDR3 is 15 residues long. From germline, CDR1 is SGHDT and CDR2 YYEEEE. The chain's CDR3 is CASSPGTGANPPLHF.

The rearrangement links TRBV4-2 to TRBJ2-5. Germline-derived CDR1 and CDR2 are LGHNA and YNFKEQ. This CDR3 contains 14 residues. The CDR3 sequence is CASSQVERWETQYF.

The V and J genes are TRBV4-3 and TRBJ1-5. CDR1 is LGHNA and CDR2 is YSLEER in the germline V gene. CDR3 length: 16 residues. CDR3 loop: CASSQDRGDSNQPQHF.

The chain couples TRBV7-3 to TRBJ2-1; checking the TCRdb D call of TRBD1 is not possible without DNA. There are 13 residues in the CDR3. The germline V gene has CDR1 SGHTA and CDR2 FQGTGA. CDR3: CASSPDTYNEQFF.

V is TRBV29-1 and J is TRBJ1-2; with no DNA, the TCRdb D assignment of TRBD1 cannot be verified. This CDR3 has 12 residues. Germline V gives CDR1 SQVTM, CDR2 ANQGSEA. The CDR3 region is CSGTGLEYGYTF.

This chain connects TRBV5-1 to TRBJ2-3; lacking DNA, the TRBD1 call made by TCRdb goes unchecked. The CDR3 covers 13 residues. Germline V lookup: CDR1 SGHRS, CDR2 YFSETQ. The CDR3 loop is CASSEGGADTQYF.

The chain couples TRBV12-3 or TRBV12-4 to TRBJ2-5; TCRdb's D call, TRBD1, is unchecked because there is no DNA. This CDR3 is built from 17 residues. Here the CDR3 reads CASSTLMGGPRWGTQYF.

V usage is TRBV27 and J usage is TRBJ2-1; TCRdb's D call of TRBD1 is untestable without DNA. CDR3 length: 13 amino acids. Germline values: CDR1 MNHEY, CDR2 SMNVEV (reference sequence). CDR3 region: CASSPGQGPEQFF.

V and J are TRBV4-1 and TRBJ2-5. The CDR3 is made up of 15 amino acids. CDR1 MGHRA and CDR2 YSYEKL come from the germline V gene. The CDR3 reads CASSQADKTDQTQYF.

The chain has TRBV29-1 and TRBJ2-7; without DNA, the TCRdb call of TRBD1 cannot be checked. This CDR3 contains 13 residues. CDR1 is SQVTM and CDR2 is ANQGSEA in the germline V gene. CDR3 sequence reads: CSVTGTLHGEQYF.

The V and J genes are TRBV28 and TRBJ2-7; the D call of TRBD1 rests on TCRdb alone, since no DNA is present to check it. This CDR3 region has 17 residues. Germline V gene sequence: CDR1 MDHEN, CDR2 SYDVKM. The CDR3 protein is CASSSPLWTGNSYEQYF.

The chain recombines TRBV9 with TRBJ2-1. The CDR3 sequence is 15 residues long. The germline V gene encodes CDR1 SGDLS and CDR2 YYNGEE. The CDR3 reads CASGAAATPYNEQFF.

The chain uses TRBV9 and TRBJ2-2; TCRdb calls TRBD1, which cannot be checked without DNA. The germline gives CDR1 SGDLS, CDR2 YYNGEE. This CDR3 spans 15 amino acids. CDR3 sequence: CASSVRGGDTGELFF.

The rearrangement uses TRBV7-9 and TRBJ2-2; as DNA is missing, the TRBD1 call by TCRdb cannot be tested. The V gene's germline CDR1 is SEHNR and CDR2 FQNEAQ (reference sequence). The CDR3 contains 15 residues. The chain's CDR3 is CASSSGQGVTGELFF.

The chain joins TRBV7-9 to TRBJ2-7; TCRdb's D call, TRBD2, is unchecked because there is no DNA. The CDR3 runs to 14 residues. Per germline, CDR1 SEHNR and CDR2 FQNEAQ (reference sequence). CDR3 loop: CASSSWTSSYEQYF.

The chain has TRBV12-3 or TRBV12-4 and TRBJ1-2; TCRdb returns TRBD1, unconfirmable since there is no DNA. This CDR3 has 13 amino acids. CDR3 amino acids: CASSSDRNYGYTF.

The chain links TRBV25-1 to TRBJ1-2. The CDR3 is made up of 14 amino acids. Germline values: CDR1 MGHDK, CDR2 SYGVNS. Here the CDR3 reads CASGEQELNYGYTF.